The 28 T cell receptor beta chains below were found in one sample sequenced in a study of high-grade serous ovarian cancer treatment subgroups. Tumor tissue was taken before any definitive surgery or chemotherapy was given. Only in-frame clones appear in the TCRdb table, and some are missing; sequencing was by immunoSEQ multiplex PCR. The sample carries 2,000 or so clones, under 80% recorded once. The sample consisted of tumor tissue. These receptors were taken from a human donor with high-grade serous ovarian cancer.

This clone was observed a few times. For the CDR3, the DNA is TGCGCCAGCAGCCAAGGGGATTCTGGCTACACCTTC. Protein product: CASSQGDSGYTF. The gene calls are TRBV4-1 and TRBJ1-2; no definite D call. Trimming left V 1 base short and J 7 bases short, with 7 bases between. This CDR3 region has 12 residues. Germline V CDR1 and CDR2: MGHRA, YSYEKL.

The rearrangement uses TRBV4-2 and TRBJ2-1; 10 positions match TRBD2. After removal of 3 bases from V and 5 bases from J, the junction contained 4 bases not matched to a gene. The CDR3 length is 15 residues. Looked up from germline, CDR1 is LGHNA and CDR2 is YNFKEQ. The DNA for the CDR3 is TGTGCCAGCAGCCAGAGCGGGGGGGCCCACAATGAGCAGTTCTTC. Translated: CASSQSGGAHNEQFF.

V is TRBV5-5 and J is TRBJ1-2; the D is unclear. Per germline, CDR1 SGHKS and CDR2 YYEKEE (reference sequence). CDR3 length: 11 residues. Trimming removed 1 base at V and 5 bases at J, with 3 bases between. The CDR3 sequence is CASSLTYGYTF. As DNA, the CDR3 is TGTGCCAGCAGCTTGACATATGGCTACACCTTC.

The V gene is TRBV19, the J gene TRBJ2-7, with TRBD1 matching 9 bases. The J segment lost 0 bases and the V segment lost 6 bases, leaving 12 bases of the junction unmatched. From germline, CDR1 is LNHDA and CDR2 SQIVND (reference sequence). CDR3 length equals 17 residues. CDR3 sequence (DNA): TGTGCCAGTAGGGCCGGGACAGGGTACGGGCCCTCCTACGAGCAGTACTTC. Translated, it gives CASRAGTGYGPSYEQYF. The full variable domain, with the rest looked up from reference TRBV19 and TRBJ2-7, is DGGITQSPKYLFRKEGQNVTLSCEQNLNHDAMYWYRQDPGQGLRLIYYSQIVNDFQKGDIAEGYSVSREKKESFPLTVTSAQKNPTAFYLCASRAGTGYGPSYEQYFGPGTRLTVT.

The J gene is TRBJ1-5, the V gene TRBV30; D is unresolved. The germline V gene has CDR1 GTSNPN and CDR2 SVGIG (reference sequence). Trimming removed 2 bases from V and 3 bases from J, with 8 bases in between. The CDR3 runs 13 residues. CDR3 DNA: TGTGCCTGGAGTAAGGCGTTCAATCAGCCCCAGCATTTT. Translating it yields CAWSKAFNQPQHF.

The chain combines TRBV11-2 with TRBJ2-2; D is perhaps TRBD1 or TRBD2 (5 bases each). This CDR3 has 14 residues. V dropped 5 bases and J dropped 5 bases, with 12 bases sitting between them. Germline V lookup: CDR1 SGHAT, CDR2 FQNNGV. This CDR3 reads CASSPGTGTGELFF. CDR3 DNA sequence: TGTGCCAGCAGCCCCGGGACCGGAACCGGGGAGCTGTTTTTT.

The rearrangement uses TRBV7-3 and TRBJ2-5, with unresolved D. The V and J ends lost 3 bases and 2 bases respectively, with 13 bases between them. There are 15 residues in the CDR3. Germline V CDR1 and CDR2: SGHTA, FQGTGA. The CDR3 coding sequence is TGTGCCAGCAGCTTTTCTGGATTGGCTCAAGAGACCCAGTACTTC. Encoded protein: CASSFSGLAQETQYF.

The chain joins TRBV27 to TRBJ2-3; TRBD1 or TRBD2 may be the D gene (6 bases each). CDR1 MNHEY and CDR2 SMNVEV come from the germline V gene (reference sequence). This CDR3 has 14 amino acids. Trimming pared 4 bases from V and 0 bases from J, leaving 8 bases between. The CDR3 protein is CASSWGASTDTQYF. CDR3 DNA sequence: TGTGCCAGCAGTTGGGGGGCAAGCACAGATACGCAGTATTTT.

This clone was picked up a small number of times. The CDR3 region is CASSLAGGLGTEAFF. The CDR3 DNA reads as TGTGCCAGCAGCTTAGCGGGGGGGCTAGGGACTGAAGCTTTCTTT. The rearrangement uses TRBV7-9 and TRBJ1-1; possibly TRBD1 for D (6 bases). CDR1 is SEHNR, CDR2 FQNEAQ, per germline (reference sequence). This CDR3 spans 15 amino acids. V was pared by 0 bases and J by 5 bases, with 13 bases between.

J is TRBJ2-7 and V is TRBV14; D is perhaps TRBD1 or TRBD2 (6 bases each). Germline-derived CDR1 and CDR2 are SGHDN and FVKESK. The CDR3 is 16 amino acids. V was pared by 0 bases and J by 5 bases, with 17 bases between. Here the CDR3 DNA reads TGTGCCAGCAGCCAAGAATTTGGACAGACTAGAAACGAGCAGTACTTC. Protein product: CASSQEFGQTRNEQYF. The whole variable domain, remainder taken from reference TRBV14 and TRBJ2-7, is EAGVTQFPSHSVIEKGQTVTLRCDPISGHDNLYWYRRVMGKEIKFLLHFVKESKQDESGMPNNRFLAERTGGTYSTLKVQPAELEDSGVYFCASSQEFGQTRNEQYFGPGTRLTVT.

This clone was seen only a few times. One end of the junction does not line up with germline, which may come from a read error. The V gene is TRBV7-7, the J gene TRBJ2-2, with a tentative D call TRBD1 (6 bases). The CDR3 is 14 amino acids. Germline values: CDR1 SSHAT, CDR2 FNYEAQ (reference sequence). CDR3 amino acids: CASSPKGDTGELFF. DNA for the CDR3: TGTGCTAGCAGCCCTAAGGGGGACACCGGGGAGCTGTTTTTT.

The chain uses TRBV10-2 and TRBJ1-1; weak D call: TRBD1 (6 bases). The V gene's germline CDR1 is WSHSY and CDR2 SAAADI. Trimming stripped 7 bases from V and 3 bases from J, with 18 bases between. The CDR3 loop spans 15 amino acids. The CDR3 DNA sequence: TGCGCCAGCAAGGACAGTCTCCAAGGGTACACTGAAGCTTTCTTT. Protein: CASKDSLQGYTEAFF.

The chain is built from TRBV19 and TRBJ2-6; a possible D gene is TRBD1 (5 bases). Trimming cost V 0 bases and J 0 bases, with 12 bases left between them. The germline gives CDR1 LNHDA, CDR2 SQIVND (reference sequence). This CDR3 is built from 18 residues. CDR3 sequence reads: CASSIDTGRSSGANVLTF. CDR3 in DNA: TGTGCCAGTAGTATAGACACAGGTCGCAGCTCTGGGGCCAACGTCCTGACTTTC.

This chain uses TRBV30 with TRBJ1-6; TRBD1 might be the D (6 bases). The germline V gene encodes CDR1 GTSNPN and CDR2 SVGIG (reference sequence). The V end was cut by 0 bases, the J end by 1 base, with 16 bases between. The CDR3 runs 18 residues. CDR3 nucleotides: TGTGCCTGGAGTGTTGTTCTGAGTAGGGGGTCCTATAATTCACCCCTCCACTTT. It yields the protein CAWSVVLSRGSYNSPLHF.

The chain employs TRBV7-9 and TRBJ2-7; D gene ambiguous. The CDR3 length is 12 residues. CDR1 and CDR2 from the germline V gene are SEHNR and FQNEAQ (reference sequence). V was cut by 6 bases and J by 2 bases, with 8 bases left in between. CDR3 in amino acids: CASSRTTYEQYF. The CDR3 bases are TGTGCCAGCAGTCGAACGACCTACGAGCAGTACTTC.

This chain connects TRBV4-1 to TRBJ2-1; 14 positions agree with TRBD2. Looked up from germline, CDR1 is MGHRA and CDR2 is YSYEKL. The CDR3 consists of 16 residues. Losses at the gene ends were 1 base for V and 8 bases for J; bases not matched to a gene: 4. This CDR3 is CASSQAGLAGGYEQFF. CDR3 in DNA: TGCGCCAGCAGCCAAGCAGGACTAGCGGGAGGTTATGAGCAGTTCTTC.

This clone was observed a few times. The gene calls are TRBV6-1 and TRBJ1-2; TRBD1 is a possible D gene (5 bases). Trimming stripped 3 bases from V and 8 bases from J, with 16 bases between. The CDR3 spans 14 residues. Germline V gene sequence: CDR1 MNHNS, CDR2 SASEGT. Here the CDR3 reads CASSDWSQGRGYTF. CDR3 bases: TGTGCCAGCAGTGATTGGTCGCAGGGTCGGGGCTACACCTTC.

The chain has TRBV7-9 and TRBJ1-3, with no clear D. Between the trimmed V and J ends, which lost 1 base and 2 bases, there was a span of 6 bases. The CDR3 is made up of 14 amino acids. The V gene's germline CDR1 is SEHNR and CDR2 FQNEAQ (reference sequence). This CDR3 is CASSLGWPGNTIYF. CDR3 nucleotides: TGTGCCAGCAGCTTAGGGTGGCCTGGAAACACCATATATTTT.

DNA of the CDR3: TGTGCCACACACCTTGCGGGAAACACCATATATTTT. Amino acids: CATHLAGNTIYF. The chain employs TRBV28 and TRBJ1-3; D gene uncertain. The length of the CDR3 is 12 residues. The germline V gene encodes CDR1 MDHEN and CDR2 SYDVKM. V shed 10 bases and J shed 4 bases, with 11 bases lying between them.

This clone has just a few counts. This chain joins TRBV30 and TRBJ1-2, with D unresolved. V was pared by 0 bases and J by 0 bases, with 5 bases between. The CDR3 covers 13 residues. Germline CDR1 GTSNPN, CDR2 SVGIG (reference sequence). Here the CDR3 DNA reads TGTGCCTGGAGTGTTACAGCTAACTATGGCTACACCTTC. As protein: CAWSVTANYGYTF.

The chain carries TRBV4-1 and TRBJ1-3; unclear D gene. The CDR3 is 18 amino acids. Germline V CDR1 and CDR2: MGHRA, YSYEKL. Trimming took off 0 bases at V and 3 bases at J, with 18 bases between the two ends. The chain's CDR3 is CASSQEQYPRLHGNTIYF. CDR3 nucleotides: TGCGCCAGCAGCCAAGAACAGTACCCTAGGCTCCATGGAAACACCATATATTTT.

This sequence joins TRBV11-2 and TRBJ2-5; D remains unclear. V dropped 5 bases and J dropped 5 bases, with 6 bases sitting between them. The germline V gene has CDR1 SGHAT and CDR2 FQNNGV. The CDR3 spans 11 residues. Here the CDR3 reads CASSLWETQYF. The CDR3 region has the DNA TGTGCCAGCAGCCTATGGGAGACCCAGTACTTC.

The chain employs TRBV4-2 and TRBJ1-2; D may be TRBD1 (5 bases). V shed 5 bases and J shed 3 bases, with 13 bases lying between them. Germline CDR1 is LGHNA and CDR2 is YNFKEQ. The CDR3 extends over 14 amino acids. Here the CDR3 DNA reads TGTGCCAGCAGCTTTAGAGGGGTCGACTATGGCTACACCTTC. Translated: CASSFRGVDYGYTF.

The J gene is TRBJ2-6, the V gene TRBV7-2, with 8 bases identical to TRBD1. This CDR3 has 19 amino acids. The V gene end was trimmed by 3 bases and the J gene end by 0 bases; junction bases not matched to a gene: 10. Germline V lookup: CDR1 SGHTA, CDR2 FQGNSA. The CDR3 protein is CASSFDVGQVFSGANVLTF. DNA of the CDR3: TGTGCCAGCAGCTTTGACGTGGGACAGGTCTTCTCTGGGGCCAACGTCCTGACTTTC.

This rearrangement joins TRBV21-1 to TRBJ1-3; TRBD1 is the table's D call, not checked against the DNA. TRBV21-1 is termed a pseudogene. The length of the CDR3 is 16 residues. CDR3 sequence reads: CASTKRDRGSGNTIYF. In DNA, the CDR3 is TGTGCCAGCACCAAACGCGACAGGGGATCCGGAAACACCATATATTTT.

The rearrangement joins TRBV19 to TRBJ1-1; D is ambiguous. Trimming stripped 1 base from V and 1 base from J, with 4 bases between. The length of the CDR3 is 13 residues. The germline V gene has CDR1 LNHDA and CDR2 SQIVND (reference sequence). CDR3 sequence: CASSIGENTEAFF. CDR3 DNA: TGTGCCAGTAGTATAGGGGAGAACACTGAAGCTTTCTTT.

This clone was detected only a few times. The chain links TRBV28 to TRBJ1-1; 7 bases line up with TRBD1. The junction had 6 bases not matched to a gene; V was cut back by 1 base and J by 1 base. CDR1 MDHEN and CDR2 SYDVKM come from the germline V gene. The CDR3 has 16 residues. The CDR3 is CASSLYRGDRNTEAFF. CDR3 bases: TGTGCCAGCAGTTTATACCGAGGGGACAGGAACACTGAAGCTTTCTTT.

The chain employs TRBV30 and TRBJ2-3, with a tentative D call TRBD1 (5 bases). The CDR3 has 13 residues. In germline, CDR1 is GTSNPN, CDR2 SVGIG (reference sequence). Trimming took off 0 bases at V and 2 bases at J, with 6 bases between the two ends. The DNA of the CDR3 is TGTGCCTGGAGTGTACAGGCCACAGATACGCAGTATTTT. It codes for CAWSVQATDTQYF.